One and the same sample provided the 25 T cell receptor beta chains below, sequenced in a study of CD8 T cells in ankylosing spondylitis. TCRdb itself ran the 5' RACE reads through MiXCR, one entry per CDR3 protein. The table includes 330,000 or so distinct CDR3 sequences, less than 10% detected once. Their antigens remain unidentified. Broader study findings: The study identified a TCR beta motif of roughly eight highly homologous variants that appeared characteristic of ankylosing spondylitis blood.

What was sequenced was blood, either unsorted or a sorted T cell fraction (not recorded which). Receptor source: a male donor with ankylosing spondylitis.

This chain links TRBV6-1 with TRBJ2-3; D is possibly TRBD1 or TRBD2 (5 bases each). Per germline, CDR1 MNHNS and CDR2 SASEGT. This CDR3 has 13 amino acids. V lost 1 base to trimming and J lost 4 bases, with 6 bases between them. The CDR3 sequence: CASSEVGADTQYF. As DNA, the CDR3 is TGTGCCAGCAGTGAAGTGGGGGCAGATACGCAGTATTTT.

V and J are TRBV3-1 and TRBJ2-5; 8 bases agree with TRBD2. The CDR3 covers 16 residues. Germline CDR1 is LGHDT and CDR2 is YNNKEL (reference sequence). The V and J ends lost 1 base and 5 bases, in that order; junction bases with no gene match: 9. The CDR3 nucleotides are TGTGCCAGCAGCCAAGTCAGGCTAGCGGGCGGGGAGACCCAGTACTTC. This gives the protein CASSQVRLAGGETQYF.

This clonotype was detected a few times. The chain employs TRBV27 and TRBJ1-5, with TRBD1 as a possible D gene (5 bases). There are 15 residues in the CDR3. V lost 6 bases, J lost 0 bases, and 12 bases lay in between. Germline V gene data show CDR1 as MNHEY and CDR2 as SMNVEV (reference sequence). The CDR3 loop reads CASSPAGDSNQPQHF. Written as DNA, the CDR3 is TGTGCCAGCAGCCCTGCGGGGGATAGCAATCAGCCCCAGCATTTT.

The CDR3, as DNA: TGTGCCAGCAGGTCCCGGACTATTCGACCTAGCACAGATACGCAGTATTTT. Its protein product is CASRSRTIRPSTDTQYF. This chain links TRBV11-3 with TRBJ2-3; D possibly corresponds to TRBD2 (6 bases). Per the germline V gene, CDR1 is SGHNT and CDR2 is YENEEA. This CDR3 region has 17 residues. Trimming shortened V by 6 bases and J by 0 bases, and 19 bases separated the two germline ends.

This clonotype was seen at least ten times. CDR3 DNA: TGCAGCGCTCAGGGACAGGGGGATGAATGGCAGTACTTC. Residues: CSAQGQGDEWQYF. V gene TRBV29-1 combines with J gene TRBJ2-7; 11 nucleotides line up with TRBD1. Germline V CDR1 and CDR2: SQVTM, ANQGSEA. Germline trimming cut 7 bases from V and 9 bases from J; bases unmatched to any gene: 11. The CDR3 length is 13 residues.

In this sample, this clonotype turned up many times. The chain joins TRBV6-1 to TRBJ1-4, with no clear D. The CDR3 has 17 residues. Germline V lookup: CDR1 MNHNS, CDR2 SASEGT. Trimming pared 2 bases from V and 3 bases from J, leaving 16 bases between. CDR3 nucleotide sequence: TGTGCCAGCAGTGAATGGGCGGGATCCCAGGCTAATGAAAAACTGTTTTTT. Translation: CASSEWAGSQANEKLFF.

The chain joins TRBV27 to TRBJ1-4; 7 bases are shared with TRBD1. Germline V gene sequence: CDR1 MNHEY, CDR2 SMNVEV (reference sequence). V lost 6 bases and J lost 8; bases outside the gene matches: 12. CDR3 length equals 15 residues. The CDR3 loop is CASSTEQGIGEKLFF. In nucleotides, the CDR3 is TGTGCCAGCAGCACAGAACAGGGGATTGGGGAAAAACTGTTTTTT.

This clonotype appeared a few times. This chain joins TRBV27 and TRBJ1-4; possible D gene TRBD1, 5 bases. The V and J ends lost 5 bases and 0 bases respectively, with 19 bases between them. CDR1 MNHEY and CDR2 SMNVEV come from the germline V gene (reference sequence). This CDR3 is 18 amino acids long. CDR3 DNA: TGTGCCAGCAGTACCCAGTCCGCCGGGGACGCAACTAATGAAAAACTGTTTTTT. Translated: CASSTQSAGDATNEKLFF. The whole variable domain, remainder taken from reference TRBV27 and TRBJ1-4, is EAQVTQNPRYLITVTGKKLTVTCSQNMNHEYMSWYRQDPGLGLRQIYYSMNVEVTDKGDVPEGYKVSRKEKRNFPLILESPSPNQTSLYFCASSTQSAGDATNEKLFFGSGTQLSVL.

This clonotype was counted at least ten times. The chain uses TRBV6-5 and TRBJ2-3, with 7 bases fitting TRBD2. Germline CDR1 MNHEY, CDR2 SVGAGI. This CDR3 comprises 16 residues. V lost 0 bases to trimming and J lost 0 bases; unmatched junction nucleotides: 3. CDR3 DNA sequence: TGTGCCAGCAGTTACTCCCAGCGGGGTAGCACAGATACGCAGTATTTT. Its protein is CASSYSQRGSTDTQYF.

The chain employs TRBV20-1 and TRBJ1-1; D gene ambiguous. The CDR3 is made up of 14 amino acids. Trimming cost V 2 bases and J 0 bases, with 10 bases left between them. The germline V gene encodes CDR1 DFQATT and CDR2 SNEGSKA (reference sequence). Written as DNA, the CDR3 is TGCAGTGCTAGAAGAACAGAGTTGAACACTGAAGCTTTCTTT. Protein: CSARRTELNTEAFF.

This clonotype was detected many times. The J gene is TRBJ2-5, the V gene TRBV5-1, with 8 bases lining up with TRBD2. Germline assignment: CDR1 SGHRS and CDR2 YFSETQ. The V gene end was trimmed by 3 bases and the J gene end by 4 bases; junction bases not matched to a gene: 11. There are 16 residues in the CDR3. CDR3 residues: CASSSTLGRARETQYF. The DNA of the CDR3 is TGCGCCAGCAGCTCTACACTCGGGAGGGCCAGAGAGACCCAGTACTTC.

The sample holds many counts of this clonotype. The rearrangement uses TRBV15 and TRBJ2-1; the match to TRBD2 covers 7 bases. The CDR3 has 15 amino acids. Trimming at V came to 5 bases and at J to 0 bases, leaving 4 bases not matched to a gene. CDR1 and CDR2 (germline): LNHNV, YYDKDF (reference sequence). The CDR3 spells CATSRDYSSYNEQFF. In DNA form, the CDR3 reads TGTGCCACCAGCCGGGACTACAGCTCCTACAATGAGCAGTTCTTC. Drawing the rest from reference TRBV15 and TRBJ2-1, the complete variable domain is DAMVIQNPRYQVTQFGKPVTLSCSQTLNHNVMYWYQQKSSQAPKLLFHYYDKDFNNEADTPDNFQSRRPNTSFCFLDIRSPGLGDTAMYLCATSRDYSSYNEQFFGPGTRLTVL.

This clonotype came up many times. The V and J genes are TRBV24-1 and TRBJ2-2; unclear D gene. Between the trimmed V and J ends, which lost 4 bases and 6 bases, there was a span of 5 bases. CDR1 is KGHDR and CDR2 is SFDVKD in the germline V gene. The CDR3 contains 12 residues. The CDR3 DNA follows: TGTGCCACCAGTGACCGTCCCGGGGAGCTGTTTTTT. Amino acids: CATSDRPGELFF.

In its sample, this clonotype was seen a few times. The chain is built from TRBV24-1 and TRBJ2-3, with D tentatively TRBD1 or TRBD2 (5 bases each). Germline CDR1 and CDR2: KGHDR and SFDVKD. The CDR3 totals 15 residues. V lost 7 bases and J 9 bases, leaving 22 bases between the germline ends. This CDR3 reads CATSPGDLPTYTQYF. CDR3 nucleotides: TGTGCCACCAGCCCCGGGGACCTTCCCACCTACACGCAGTATTTT.

This clonotype ranks as medium-sized. V gene TRBV7-3 combines with J gene TRBJ2-1; no definite D call. The CDR3 loop spans 12 amino acids. Trimming removed 1 base from V and 4 bases from J, with 2 bases in between. CDR1 and CDR2 from the germline V gene are SGHTA and FQGTGA. The CDR3: CASSLSYNEQFF. Here the CDR3 DNA reads TGTGCCAGCAGCTTAAGTTACAATGAGCAGTTCTTC.

The rearrangement joins TRBV6-5 to TRBJ2-3; perhaps TRBD2 as D (6 bases). Germline-derived CDR1 and CDR2 are MNHEY and SVGAGI. The CDR3 consists of 16 residues. Trimming left V 2 bases short and J 1 base short, with 13 bases between. This chain's CDR3 is CASSYGTPGGTDTQYF. The CDR3 DNA follows: TGTGCCAGCAGTTACGGGACTCCCGGCGGCACAGATACGCAGTATTTT.

This clonotype was seen a handful of times. The V gene is TRBV18, the J gene TRBJ2-5, with 9 bases identical to TRBD1. This CDR3 has 14 residues. From germline, CDR1 is KGHSH and CDR2 LQKENI. After removal of 2 bases from V and 3 bases from J, the junction contained 1 base not matched to a gene. CDR3 DNA sequence: TGTGCCAGCTCACCAAGGACAGGGGAAGAGACCCAGTACTTC. As protein: CASSPRTGEETQYF.

This chain joins TRBV20-1 and TRBJ2-5; D is uncertain. CDR3 length: 17 residues. Germline assignment: CDR1 DFQATT and CDR2 SNEGSKA (reference sequence). Trimming shortened V by 1 base and J by 1 base, and 19 bases separated the two germline ends. In DNA, the CDR3 is TGCAGTGCTAGAGGGCGACTGACCCGCGACCTCCAAGAGACCCAGTACTTC. It translates to CSARGRLTRDLQETQYF.

The rearrangement links TRBV19 to TRBJ2-3; D is uncertain. CDR1 and CDR2 (germline): LNHDA, SQIVND (reference sequence). The length of the CDR3 is 16 residues. V was trimmed by 1 base and J by 6 bases, leaving 17 bases between them. In nucleotides, the CDR3 is TGTGCCAGTAGTATAGCCCAGTCCGCAGCTCCCGATACGCAGTATTTT. Protein sequence: CASSIAQSAAPDTQYF. The full variable domain, completed using reference TRBV19 and TRBJ2-3, is DGGITQSPKYLFRKEGQNVTLSCEQNLNHDAMYWYRQDPGQGLRLIYYSQIVNDFQKGDIAEGYSVSREKKESFPLTVTSAQKNPTAFYLCASSIAQSAAPDTQYFGPGTRLTVL.

This clonotype was counted only a few times. This chain joins TRBV20-1 and TRBJ2-5; 9 bases match TRBD1. CDR1 and CDR2 from the germline V gene are DFQATT and SNEGSKA (reference sequence). This CDR3 is 14 amino acids long. The ends lost 6 bases at V and 5 bases at J; junction bases unmatched: 10. In nucleotides, the CDR3 is TGCAGTGCAACGGACAGGGGAGGTCAGGAGACCCAGTACTTC. Amino acids: CSATDRGGQETQYF.

Only a few counts were recorded for this clonotype. The genes are TRBV12-5 and TRBJ1-5; D not resolved. The V end was cut by 1 base, the J end by 7 bases, with 5 bases between. The CDR3 runs 12 residues. CDR1 and CDR2 (germline): LGHNT, FRNRAP. The DNA for the CDR3 is TGTGCTAGTGGTTTGGATCAACAGCCCCAGCATTTT. It encodes CASGLDQQPQHF.

This chain uses TRBV29-1 with TRBJ2-5; no clear D gene. V lost 6 bases and J 5 bases, leaving 10 bases between the germline ends. Germline loops: CDR1 SQVTM, CDR2 ANQGSEA. The CDR3 extends over 11 amino acids. The chain's CDR3 is CSVGERETQYF. CDR3 sequence (DNA): TGCAGCGTGGGTGAGAGGGAGACCCAGTACTTC.

Ten or more counts support this clonotype. The chain employs TRBV20-1 and TRBJ1-2; unclear D gene. Germline V gene sequence: CDR1 DFQATT, CDR2 SNEGSKA (reference sequence). The V and J ends lost 5 bases and 2 bases respectively, with 9 bases between them. The CDR3 contains 12 residues. CDR3 in DNA: TGCAGTGCTGAAGGGATGAACTATGGCTACACCTTC. This gives the protein CSAEGMNYGYTF.

This clonotype came up a few times. The J gene is TRBJ2-1, the V gene TRBV5-1; D not certain. Trimming left V 2 bases short and J 10 bases short, with 19 bases between. The length of the CDR3 is 15 residues. Germline V gives CDR1 SGHRS, CDR2 YFSETQ. In DNA form, the CDR3 reads TGCGCCAGCAGCTTCCTGGGCCTGCCCACCCAGGAGCAGTTCTTC. Its translation is CASSFLGLPTQEQFF.

The V and J genes are TRBV4-2 and TRBJ2-7; D perhaps matches TRBD1 (5 bases). The CDR3 extends over 13 amino acids. Germline V lookup: CDR1 LGHNA, CDR2 YNFKEQ. Trimming left V 3 bases short and J 2 bases short, with 8 bases between. In DNA form, the CDR3 reads TGTGCCAGCAGCCATGACAGAACCTACGAGCAGTACTTC. Its translation is CASSHDRTYEQYF.